This paragraph covers one TCR beta chain sequence. No antigen is known for it. The source of the sample is a study of T cell responses to AZD1222 COVID-19 vaccine. Study conclusions and caveats: White British donors predominated, females outnumbered males, and clonal diversity was possibly underestimated.

The J segment lost 0 bases and the V segment lost 3 bases, leaving 6 bases of the junction unmatched. CDR3 length equals 16 residues. CDR1 and CDR2 (germline): MGHRA, YSYEKL. Sequencing was performed with immunoSEQ multiplex PCR; in TCRdb, only in-frame clones are kept and a portion is missing. Of 95,000 to 150,000 clones detected, around 85% appear once; the ten largest clones hold about 6.2%. This sequence originates from an adult in good health. Sequencing was performed on peripheral blood, taken on day 0 of AZD1222 vaccination. The chain recombines TRBV4-1 with TRBJ2-5; 8 bases line up with TRBD1. This chain's CDR3 is CASSHRDRRYQETQYF. For the CDR3, the DNA is TGCGCCAGCAGCCATAGGGACAGGAGGTACCAAGAGACCCAGTACTTC.